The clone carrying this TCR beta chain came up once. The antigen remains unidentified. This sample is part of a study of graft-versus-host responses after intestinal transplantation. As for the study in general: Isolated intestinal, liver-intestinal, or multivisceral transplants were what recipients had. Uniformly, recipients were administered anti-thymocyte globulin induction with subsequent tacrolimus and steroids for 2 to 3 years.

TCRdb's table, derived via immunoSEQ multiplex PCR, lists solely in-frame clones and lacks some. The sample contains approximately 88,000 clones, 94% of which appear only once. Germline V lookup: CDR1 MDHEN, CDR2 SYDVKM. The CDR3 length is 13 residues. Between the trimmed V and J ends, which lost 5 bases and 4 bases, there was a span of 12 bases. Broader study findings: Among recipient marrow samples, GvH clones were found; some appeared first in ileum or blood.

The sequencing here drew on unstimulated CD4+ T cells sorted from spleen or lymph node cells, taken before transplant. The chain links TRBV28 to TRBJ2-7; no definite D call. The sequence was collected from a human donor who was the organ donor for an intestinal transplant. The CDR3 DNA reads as TGTGCCAGCAGTCCAGGTTCGCCTTACGAGCAGTACTTC. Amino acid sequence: CASSPGSPYEQYF.